The 18 T cell receptor beta chains below all came from one sample that was sequenced in a study of T cell changes during pregnancy in multiple sclerosis. The protocol was immunoSEQ multiplex PCR, while the TCRdb copy is restricted to in-frame clones and leaves out a portion. The sample shows approximately 51,000 clones, roughly 94% of them seen only once. The source material was CD4+ T cells from peripheral blood mononuclear cells, sampled in the second trimester of pregnancy. Every receptor here comes from a female donor with multiple sclerosis, enrolled in a pregnancy study.

The V gene is TRBV6-6, the J gene TRBJ1-1; tentatively, D is TRBD1 (5 bases). This CDR3 has 13 amino acids. CDR1 is MNHNY, CDR2 SVGAGI, per germline (reference sequence). Trimming cost V 2 bases and J 4 bases, with 8 bases left between them. The CDR3 sequence is CASSYMGGTEAFF. CDR3 bases: TGTGCCAGCAGTTACATGGGGGGCACTGAAGCTTTCTTT.

V is TRBV6-6 and J is TRBJ1-2; possibly TRBD1 for D (6 bases). Trimming cost V 6 bases and J 4 bases, with 12 bases left between them. The CDR3 spans 13 residues. Germline V lookup: CDR1 MNHNY, CDR2 SVGAGI (reference sequence). CDR3 coding DNA: TGTGCCAGCAGGGTTGACAGGTTCTATGGCTACACCTTC. It encodes CASRVDRFYGYTF.

The chain carries TRBV10-3 and TRBJ2-3; D gene unclear. Germline V CDR1 and CDR2: ENHRY, SYGVKD. This CDR3 has 14 amino acids. V lost 0 bases and J 2 bases, leaving 6 bases between the germline ends. This CDR3 is CAISESQITDTQYF. The CDR3 nucleotides are TGTGCCATCAGTGAGTCCCAGATCACAGATACGCAGTATTTT.

The gene calls are TRBV18 and TRBJ2-4; TRBD1 matches at 10 bases. The CDR3 totals 19 residues. The J segment lost 2 bases and the V segment lost 5 bases, leaving 15 bases of the junction unmatched. The germline CDR1 and CDR2 sequences are KGHSH and LQKENI. CDR3 in DNA: TGTGCCAGCTCAACAACCGGGACAGGGGTTGCCCTTTCCAAAAACATTCAGTACTTC. This sequence encodes CASSTTGTGVALSKNIQYF.

The chain uses TRBV21-1 and TRBJ1-1; the DNA was not compared with TRBD1, the D call given in the table. TRBV21-1 is a pseudogene locus. The length of the CDR3 is 19 residues. DNA of the CDR3: TGTGCCAGCAGCAAAGTAGGGCCAGGGGGCCGCCTTAGGCACACTGAAGCTTTCTTT. It yields the protein CASSKVGPGGRLRHTEAFF.

This clone was counted a single time. CDR3 sequence (DNA): TGTGCTAGTGGCGCCGGGGGAACGTGGCAGGACGAGCAGTACTTC. Its protein product is CASGAGGTWQDEQYF. V and J are TRBV12-5 and TRBJ2-7; the D gene is possibly TRBD2 (6 bases). The CDR3 spans 15 residues. Germline-derived CDR1 and CDR2 are LGHNT and FRNRAP. Deletions cut 6 bases from V and 5 bases from J, with 20 bases between.

This CDR3 reads CASSNPDRGVCTDTQYF. CDR3 in DNA: TGCGCCAGCAGCAACCCGGACAGGGGAGTATGCACAGATACGCAGTATTTT. V is TRBV5-1 and J is TRBJ2-3; 9 nucleotides match TRBD1. The junction had 10 bases not matched to a gene; V was cut back by 4 bases and J by 1 base. CDR1 is SGHRS and CDR2 is YFSETQ in the germline V gene. The CDR3 is 17 residues long.

CDR3 residues: CATKGQYDEQFF. The CDR3 DNA follows: TGTGCCACCAAAGGACAGTACGATGAGCAGTTCTTC. This chain joins TRBV15 and TRBJ2-1, with D perhaps TRBD1 (6 bases). Trimming left V 7 bases short and J 8 bases short, with 12 bases between. CDR1 is LNHNV and CDR2 is YYDKDF in the germline V gene (reference sequence). The CDR3 contains 12 residues.

This clone was seen a handful of times. The chain recombines TRBV5-5 with TRBJ2-3; D is perhaps TRBD1 (5 bases). The germline gives CDR1 SGHKS, CDR2 YYEKEE (reference sequence). V was trimmed by 4 bases and J by 4 bases, leaving 13 bases between them. There are 14 residues in the CDR3. CDR3 sequence (DNA): TGTGCCAGCAGCCCTGAGACAGTTTCAGATACGCAGTATTTT. Its protein product is CASSPETVSDTQYF.

This chain uses TRBV6-5 with TRBJ2-7; the D gene is possibly TRBD2 (5 bases). Germline CDR1 reads MNHEY; CDR2 reads SVGAGI. The CDR3 consists of 15 residues. Between the trimmed V and J ends, which lost 9 bases and 2 bases, there was a span of 20 bases. In DNA, the CDR3 is TGTGCCAGTCGGGGAACCGGGATAGTGGCCTACGAGCAGTACTTC. As protein: CASRGTGIVAYEQYF.

This sequence joins TRBV18 and TRBJ1-2; weak D call: TRBD1 (6 bases). The CDR3 is 16 residues long. From germline, CDR1 is KGHSH and CDR2 LQKENI. With 4 bases removed from V and 8 bases from J, the gap between germline ends came to 23 bases. Here the CDR3 reads CASSQFKQGISDGYTF. CDR3 bases: TGTGCCAGCTCACAGTTTAAACAGGGAATATCGGACGGCTACACCTTC.

The V gene is TRBV5-5, the J gene TRBJ1-2, with 7 nucleotides matching TRBD1. The CDR3 extends over 14 amino acids. Germline-derived CDR1 and CDR2 are SGHKS and YYEKEE (reference sequence). Unmatched junction bases numbered 4, after V lost 0 bases and J lost 5 bases. The CDR3 DNA sequence: TGTGCCAGCAGCTTGGGGACAGGTGGTTATGGCTACACCTTC. Its translation is CASSLGTGGYGYTF.

The chain couples TRBV27 to TRBJ2-5; 11 bases align to TRBD1. This CDR3 comprises 14 residues. V was pared by 2 bases and J by 5 bases, with 1 base of the junction left unmatched. Looked up from germline, CDR1 is MNHEY and CDR2 is SMNVEV (reference sequence). The CDR3 spells CASSLGTGGETQYF. The CDR3 DNA sequence: TGTGCCAGCAGTTTAGGGACAGGGGGTGAGACCCAGTACTTC.

This sequence joins TRBV4-1 and TRBJ2-7, with D tentatively TRBD2 (7 bases). Germline V gene data show CDR1 as MGHRA and CDR2 as YSYEKL. Trimming removed 5 bases from V and 6 bases from J, with 14 bases in between. This CDR3 has 13 residues. The CDR3 spells CASSRGGAIEQYF. The CDR3 DNA follows: TGCGCCAGCAGCAGGGGGGGGGCCATCGAGCAGTACTTC.

The chain links TRBV15 to TRBJ2-1; perhaps TRBD2 as D (6 bases). CDR1 LNHNV and CDR2 YYDKDF come from the germline V gene (reference sequence). The CDR3 has 14 amino acids. V lost 3 bases and J 5 bases, leaving 11 bases between the germline ends. DNA of the CDR3: TGTGCCACCAGCAGCGGAGGGTTCAACAATGAGCAGTTCTTC. Translating gives CATSSGGFNNEQFF.

The V and J genes are TRBV5-1 and TRBJ2-5, with 7 nucleotides matching TRBD2. Germline V gene data show CDR1 as SGHRS and CDR2 as YFSETQ. The V and J ends lost 0 bases and 1 base, in that order; junction bases with no gene match: 0. The CDR3 sequence is 14 residues long. CDR3 DNA sequence: TGCGCCAGCAGCTTGGGACTAGCCCAAGAGACCCAGTACTTC. Its protein product is CASSLGLAQETQYF.

This chain links TRBV25-1 with TRBJ2-2, with 9 nucleotides matching TRBD2. This CDR3 region has 15 residues. The J segment lost 0 bases and the V segment lost 6 bases, leaving 2 bases of the junction unmatched. Per germline, CDR1 MGHDK and CDR2 SYGVNS. This CDR3 reads CASSLAGPNTGELFF. In nucleotides, the CDR3 is TGTGCCAGCAGCCTAGCGGGGCCGAACACCGGGGAGCTGTTTTTT.

The count of this clone is one. The chain joins TRBV4-1 to TRBJ2-2, with D perhaps TRBD2 (6 bases). V gave up 4 bases and J gave up 1 base, with 13 bases separating them. Germline V gene sequence: CDR1 MGHRA, CDR2 YSYEKL. This CDR3 has 16 residues. The CDR3 sequence: CASSPLGGENTGELFF. As DNA, the CDR3 is TGCGCCAGCAGCCCTTTAGGCGGGGAGAACACCGGGGAGCTGTTTTTT.